This T cell receptor (beta chain) is from a study of T cell responses to AZD1222 COVID-19 vaccine. Some clones are missing from TCRdb's copy, which holds only in-frame ones; the method was immunoSEQ multiplex PCR. The sample has some 140,000 clones, 90% seen once; the top ten hold approximately 20%. Study conclusions and caveats: Spike-wide vaccine-associated CD4 TCRs dominated at 160-218 and 743-854.

As concerns this clone: What it binds is unknown.

This CDR3 is built from 12 residues. V lost 3 bases to trimming and J lost 4 bases, with 6 bases between them. The chain links TRBV12-3 or TRBV12-4 to TRBJ1-2, with D uncertain. The receptor was isolated from an adult in good health. The sample in question was peripheral blood, obtained on day 0 of AZD1222 vaccination. CDR3 nucleotide sequence: TGTGCCAGCAGTTTTTCCCTCTATGGCTACACCTTC. Its translation is CASSFSLYGYTF.